This T cell receptor (beta chain) comes out of a study of blood T cell repertoires in COVID-19. Germline V gene sequence: CDR1 SGHDT, CDR2 YYEEEE. The CDR3 extends over 14 amino acids. V was cut by 1 base and J by 5 bases, with 7 bases left in between. The repertoire was sequenced with immunoSEQ multiplex PCR; TCRdb's copy has only in-frame clones and lacks some. The sample records around 150,000 clones, around 82% being singletons. The receptor was derived from a woman aged 40-49 years with COVID-19, enrolled during active disease. This chain connects TRBV5-6 to TRBJ1-6; D not certain. Sequencing was carried out using peripheral blood. The CDR3 DNA follows: TGTGCCAGCAGCTTGTTCGGGAATAATTCACCCCTCCACTTT. It yields the protein CASSLFGNNSPLHF.